Listed here are 31 T cell receptor beta chains from one sample, sequenced in a study of shared T cell receptors in the human thymus. Data came from immunoSEQ multiplex PCR; TCRdb stores just in-frame clones and leaves some out. Of about 710,000 clones listed, about 87% are singletons. The sample was also linked to a second study, of human thymus T cells.

The sequenced sample was thymocytes. The origin of the receptors is a boy less than two years old with a congenital heart defect.

The rearrangement uses TRBV4-3 and TRBJ2-7, with TRBD2 matching 13 bases. CDR1 and CDR2 from the germline V gene are LGHNA and YSLEER. CDR3 length equals 17 residues. Germline trimming cut 0 bases from V and 5 bases from J; bases unmatched to any gene: 7. CDR3 sequence reads: CASSQETSGGSVHEQYF. DNA for the CDR3: TGCGCCAGCAGCCAAGAGACTAGCGGGGGGAGCGTACACGAGCAGTACTTC.

The rearrangement links TRBV19 to TRBJ2-1; perhaps TRBD1 as D (5 bases). Germline V CDR1 and CDR2: LNHDA, SQIVND (reference sequence). The germline V and J ends were trimmed by 7 bases and 1 base, with 20 bases remaining between them. This CDR3 has 17 residues. The CDR3 DNA sequence: TGTGCCAGTAACAAGTCAGTGGGGCCACCGTCCTACAATGAGCAGTTCTTC. Its protein is CASNKSVGPPSYNEQFF.

This chain uses TRBV28 with TRBJ1-3; TRBD1 might be the D (6 bases). The CDR3 length is 16 residues. V was clipped by 7 bases and J by 0 bases, with 16 bases between them. From germline, CDR1 is MDHEN and CDR2 SYDVKM. The CDR3 nucleotides are TGTGCCAGCACCATCACAGGGCGCTTCTCTGGAAACACCATATATTTT. Protein: CASTITGRFSGNTIYF. The full variable domain, with the rest looked up from reference TRBV28 and TRBJ1-3, is DVKVTQSSRYLVKRTGEKVFLECVQDMDHENMFWYRQDPGLGLRLIYFSYDVKMKEKGDIPEGYSVSREKKERFSLILESASTNQTSMYLCASTITGRFSGNTIYFGEGSWLTVV.

This clone is a singleton in its sample. V usage is TRBV7-2 and J usage is TRBJ1-5, with D uncertain. From germline, CDR1 is SGHTA and CDR2 FQGNSA. Trimming left V 5 bases short and J 4 bases short, with 3 bases between. The CDR3 consists of 11 residues. The DNA of the CDR3 is TGTGCCAGCAGCCGGAATCAGCCCCAGCATTTT. It codes for CASSRNQPQHF.

This clone was counted only a few times. The chain recombines TRBV6-1 with TRBJ2-7; perhaps TRBD2 as D (6 bases). CDR1 is MNHNS, CDR2 SASEGT, per germline. V was trimmed by 6 bases and J by 4 bases, leaving 13 bases between them. The CDR3 runs to 13 residues. CDR3 DNA: TGTGCCAGCAGGACGGGGGTATGGTACGAGCAGTACTTC. This translates into CASRTGVWYEQYF.

This clone has more than one count but fewer than ten. The chain couples TRBV29-1 to TRBJ2-3; D gene unclear. V was trimmed by 3 bases and J by 6 bases, leaving 7 bases between them. In germline, CDR1 is SQVTM, CDR2 ANQGSEA. This CDR3 has 11 residues. CDR3 bases: TGCAGCGTTGACTTCCCCGATACGCAGTATTTT. This translates into CSVDFPDTQYF.

The chain links TRBV30 to TRBJ1-3; 7 bases are shared with TRBD1. Trimming removed 5 bases from V and 4 bases from J; junction bases left unmatched: 5. The CDR3 sequence is 13 residues long. Germline V gene data show CDR1 as GTSNPN and CDR2 as SVGIG (reference sequence). The CDR3 nucleotides read TGTGCCTGGGGGACAGACAACGGAAACACCATATATTTT. Translated, it gives CAWGTDNGNTIYF.

The chain links TRBV2 to TRBJ2-3; 10 bases are shared with TRBD2. CDR1 and CDR2 from the germline V gene are SNHLY and FYNNEI. The CDR3 runs 16 residues. J was trimmed by 6 bases and V by 3 bases; bases with no gene match: 9. The CDR3 sequence is CASSEGAGGVADTQYF. CDR3 sequence (DNA): TGTGCCAGCAGTGAGGGAGCGGGAGGGGTGGCCGATACGCAGTATTTT.

The chain employs TRBV4-1 and TRBJ2-7; TRBD2 matches at 10 bases. V lost 4 bases to trimming and J lost 3 bases; unmatched junction nucleotides: 12. The CDR3 sequence is 17 residues long. Germline V gene lookup returns CDR1 MGHRA and CDR2 YSYEKL. Here the CDR3 DNA reads TGCGCCAGCAGCCCGCCGCCTCCTAGCGGGGGTGGCTACGAGCAGTACTTC. Its translation is CASSPPPPSGGGYEQYF.

The genes are TRBV13 and TRBJ2-5; TRBD2 is a possible D gene (5 bases). V lost 5 bases and J lost 5, with 21 bases in between. CDR1 PRHDT and CDR2 FYEKMQ come from the germline V gene (reference sequence). This CDR3 region has 16 residues. The CDR3 spells CASSPDPVWRAETQYF. The DNA for the CDR3 is TGTGCCAGCAGCCCCGACCCGGTGTGGCGGGCCGAGACCCAGTACTTC.

This chain connects TRBV15 to TRBJ1-2, with 7 nucleotides matching TRBD1. The CDR3 covers 15 residues. Per germline, CDR1 LNHNV and CDR2 YYDKDF (reference sequence). After removal of 5 bases from V and 1 base from J, the junction contained 7 bases not matched to a gene. CDR3: CATSGRQGGNYGYTF. In DNA form, the CDR3 reads TGTGCCACCAGCGGCAGACAGGGCGGTAACTATGGCTACACCTTC.

The chain links TRBV11-2 to TRBJ2-1; 7 nucleotides agree with TRBD2. After removal of 10 bases from V and 12 bases from J, the junction contained 9 bases not matched to a gene. Germline values: CDR1 SGHAT, CDR2 FQNNGV. CDR3 size: 11 residues. The CDR3 DNA reads as TGTGCCATAGAGGATTCTAGCGGGCAGTTCTTC. Translation: CAIEDSSGQFF.

CDR3 protein: CASSAGRCSGNTIYF. The CDR3 DNA is TGCGCCAGCAGCGCGGGACGGTGCTCTGGAAACACCATATATTTT. The chain links TRBV5-1 to TRBJ1-3, with D maybe TRBD1 (5 bases). CDR1 and CDR2 (germline): SGHRS, YFSETQ. The CDR3 runs 15 residues. The ends were cut back, 4 bases at V and 0 bases at J, with 11 bases in the middle.

This clone was observed a handful of times. The CDR3 sequence is CASSPEGGYEQYF. CDR3 bases: TGTGCCAGCAGCCCCGAAGGGGGCTACGAGCAGTACTTC. The J gene is TRBJ2-7, the V gene TRBV5-4; TRBD1 is a possible D gene (6 bases). V was pared by 4 bases and J by 3 bases, with 11 bases between. CDR3 length equals 13 residues. Germline CDR1 SGHNT, CDR2 YYREEE (reference sequence). The complete variable domain, with remaining parts taken from reference TRBV5-4 and TRBJ2-7, reads ETGVTQSPTHLIKTRGQQVTLRCSSQSGHNTVSWYQQALGQGPQFIFQYYREEENGRGNFPPRFSGLQFPNYSSELNVNALELDDSALYLCASSPEGGYEQYFGPGTRLTVT.

CDR3 amino acids: CATSSLRGSQSGANVLTF. The CDR3 DNA follows: TGTGCCACCAGCAGCCTCAGGGGCTCCCAATCTGGGGCCAACGTCCTGACTTTC. The chain combines TRBV15 with TRBJ2-6, with D possibly being TRBD1 (6 bases). V was trimmed by 3 bases and J by 1 base, leaving 16 bases between them. The CDR3 has 18 amino acids. The germline V gene encodes CDR1 LNHNV and CDR2 YYDKDF (reference sequence).

The chain is built from TRBV9 and TRBJ2-7; tentative D call: TRBD1 (6 bases). V lost 4 bases and J lost 5, with 16 bases in between. CDR3 length: 14 residues. Germline V gene lookup returns CDR1 SGDLS and CDR2 YYNGEE. The CDR3 sequence is CASSPHRETDEQYF. In nucleotides, the CDR3 is TGTGCCAGCAGCCCACACAGGGAAACGGACGAGCAGTACTTC. Looking up the rest from reference TRBV9 and TRBJ2-7 gives the full variable domain: DSGVTQTPKHLITATGQRVTLRCSPRSGDLSVYWYQQSLDQGLQFLIQYYNGEERAKGNILERFSAQQFPDLHSELNLSSLELGDSALYFCASSPHRETDEQYFGPGTRLTVT.

The genes are TRBV5-6 and TRBJ2-7; D may be TRBD1 (5 bases). CDR1 and CDR2 (germline): SGHDT, YYEEEE. The CDR3 has 15 amino acids. With 0 bases removed from V and 3 bases from J, the gap between germline ends came to 13 bases. CDR3 amino acids: CASSLGQDNYYEQYF. In DNA form, the CDR3 reads TGTGCCAGCAGCTTGGGGCAGGACAATTACTACGAGCAGTACTTC.

This clone was counted once. This chain connects TRBV6-6 to TRBJ2-1, with 9 bases fitting TRBD1. Looked up from germline, CDR1 is MNHNY and CDR2 is SVGAGI (reference sequence). The CDR3 has 13 amino acids. With V trimmed by 2 bases and J by 8 bases, 1 base remained unmatched. Here the CDR3 DNA reads TGTGCCAGCAGTTACGACAGGGGGTATGAGCAGTTCTTC. This sequence encodes CASSYDRGYEQFF.

The gene calls are TRBV9 and TRBJ2-7, with D maybe TRBD1 (6 bases). This CDR3 has 17 residues. The V and J ends lost 4 bases and 2 bases respectively, with 22 bases between them. Germline V CDR1 and CDR2: SGDLS, YYNGEE. CDR3 DNA sequence: TGTGCCAGCAGCCCAAAGCCAGGGACATCGGGGACCTACGAGCAGTACTTC. It yields the protein CASSPKPGTSGTYEQYF. The entire variable domain, with the rest obtained from reference TRBV9 and TRBJ2-7, is as follows: DSGVTQTPKHLITATGQRVTLRCSPRSGDLSVYWYQQSLDQGLQFLIQYYNGEERAKGNILERFSAQQFPDLHSELNLSSLELGDSALYFCASSPKPGTSGTYEQYFGPGTRLTVT.

The chain employs TRBV4-2 and TRBJ1-5; D call uncertain. Germline V gene sequence: CDR1 LGHNA, CDR2 YNFKEQ. There are 17 residues in the CDR3. The ends were cut back, 3 bases at V and 2 bases at J, with 17 bases in the middle. This chain's CDR3 is CASSHPRRPGGNQPQHF. As DNA, the CDR3 is TGTGCCAGCAGCCACCCGCGTAGGCCCGGGGGCAATCAGCCCCAGCATTTT.

Only one count was recorded for this clone. The chain couples TRBV29-1 to TRBJ2-5; TRBD1 aligns across 8 bases. The CDR3 runs 14 residues. The germline V gene has CDR1 SQVTM and CDR2 ANQGSEA. V was clipped by 4 bases and J by 3 bases; unmatched bases: 7. The CDR3 region is CSVGHRTGKETQYF. The CDR3 nucleotides are TGCAGCGTTGGTCATCGGACAGGGAAAGAGACCCAGTACTTC.

The count of this clone is one. The chain combines TRBV5-1 with TRBJ1-1; 9 bases align to TRBD1. Trimming at V came to 4 bases and at J to 5 bases, leaving 12 bases not matched to a gene. The CDR3 consists of 16 residues. In germline, CDR1 is SGHRS, CDR2 YFSETQ. CDR3 region: CASSPWTGAVWTEAFF. The CDR3 bases are TGCGCCAGCAGCCCCTGGACAGGGGCGGTCTGGACTGAAGCTTTCTTT.

The rearrangement links TRBV10-3 to TRBJ2-3, with 12 bases that match TRBD2. V was pared by 3 bases and J by 0 bases, with 4 bases of the junction left unmatched. CDR1 is ENHRY, CDR2 SYGVKD, per germline. The CDR3 runs to 17 residues. The CDR3 loop is CAISDRTSGISTDTQYF. As DNA, the CDR3 is TGTGCCATCAGTGATCGGACTAGCGGGATAAGCACAGATACGCAGTATTTT.

Here the CDR3 DNA reads TGTGCTAGTGGTTTCCACAACAGCCTTTTGTCCTACAATGAGCAGTTCTTC. Protein product: CASGFHNSLLSYNEQFF. The rearrangement uses TRBV12-5 and TRBJ2-1; D unclear. The CDR3 extends over 17 amino acids. In germline, CDR1 is LGHNT, CDR2 FRNRAP. V was clipped by 3 bases and J by 1 base, with 16 bases between them.

This chain uses TRBV28 with TRBJ1-2, with 9 bases lining up with TRBD1. After removal of 2 bases from V and 3 bases from J, the junction contained 10 bases not matched to a gene. The CDR3 sequence is 17 residues long. Germline lookup yields CDR1 MDHEN and CDR2 SYDVKM. In DNA, the CDR3 is TGTGCCAGCAGTTTACGCCCCTACAGGGGGCCGGACTATGGCTACACCTTC. Amino acids: CASSLRPYRGPDYGYTF.

CDR3 protein: CASSLKRGGTYEQYF. CDR3 sequence (DNA): TGTGCCAGCAGCTTGAAGCGGGGGGGCACCTACGAGCAGTACTTC. The chain couples TRBV5-4 to TRBJ2-7; TRBD2 agrees at 10 bases. CDR1 SGHNT and CDR2 YYREEE come from the germline V gene (reference sequence). V lost 1 base to trimming and J lost 2 bases; unmatched junction nucleotides: 3. The CDR3 contains 15 residues.

This clone has only a few counts. The chain uses TRBV19 and TRBJ1-1, with TRBD1 matching 11 bases. Germline lookup yields CDR1 LNHDA and CDR2 SQIVND (reference sequence). The CDR3 covers 15 residues. V dropped 6 bases and J dropped 1; count of bases not matched to a gene: 4. CDR3 sequence reads: CASRRTGGGNTEAFF. DNA of the CDR3: TGTGCCAGTAGAAGGACAGGGGGCGGGAACACTGAAGCTTTCTTT.

The V and J genes are TRBV7-8 and TRBJ1-2; TRBD1 agrees at 10 bases. CDR3 length: 13 residues. V dropped 5 bases and J dropped 6; count of bases not matched to a gene: 3. The V gene's germline CDR1 is SGHVS and CDR2 FQNEAQ. The CDR3 here is CASSIGTGDGYTF. DNA of the CDR3: TGTGCCAGCAGCATCGGGACAGGGGATGGCTACACCTTC.

CDR3 loop: CASSLPDRAGYTF. CDR3 coding DNA: TGTGCCAGCAGTTTGCCCGACAGGGCAGGCTACACCTTC. V and J are TRBV28 and TRBJ1-2; 7 bases match TRBD1. Germline V gene lookup returns CDR1 MDHEN and CDR2 SYDVKM. V was clipped by 3 bases and J by 8 bases; unmatched bases: 6. This CDR3 is built from 13 residues.

The chain joins TRBV10-3 to TRBJ2-3; tentative D call: TRBD2 (6 bases). The germline V gene encodes CDR1 ENHRY and CDR2 SYGVKD. CDR3 length: 17 amino acids. The germline V and J ends were trimmed by 3 bases and 2 bases, with 18 bases remaining between them. The CDR3 nucleotides are TGTGCCATCAGTGAATACTCGGACTACCTAATCACAGATACGCAGTATTTT. Its protein product is CAISEYSDYLITDTQYF.

V usage is TRBV4-1 and J usage is TRBJ2-1; 9 bases align to TRBD2. The CDR3 sequence is 17 residues long. Germline V gene data show CDR1 as MGHRA and CDR2 as YSYEKL. V shed 4 bases, J shed 2 bases, and the junction held 9 bases outside the gene matches. CDR3 DNA sequence: TGCGCCAGCAGCCCCCCTAGGAGCGGGGGGCCCTACAATGAGCAGTTCTTC. Protein product: CASSPPRSGGPYNEQFF.